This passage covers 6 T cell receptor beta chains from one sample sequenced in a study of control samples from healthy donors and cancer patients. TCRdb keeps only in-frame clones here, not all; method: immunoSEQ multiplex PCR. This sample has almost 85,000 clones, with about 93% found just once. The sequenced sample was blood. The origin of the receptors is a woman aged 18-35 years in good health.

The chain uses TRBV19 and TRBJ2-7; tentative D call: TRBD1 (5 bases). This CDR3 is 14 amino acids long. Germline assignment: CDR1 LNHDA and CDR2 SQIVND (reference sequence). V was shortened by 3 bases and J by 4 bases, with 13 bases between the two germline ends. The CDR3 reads CASSIRTGGYEQYF. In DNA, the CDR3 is TGTGCCAGTAGTATTCGAACAGGTGGATACGAGCAGTACTTC.

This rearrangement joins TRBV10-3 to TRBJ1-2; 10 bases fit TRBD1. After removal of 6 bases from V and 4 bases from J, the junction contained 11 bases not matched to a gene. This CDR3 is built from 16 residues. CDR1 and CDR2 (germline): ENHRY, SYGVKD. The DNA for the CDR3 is TGTGCCATCAGCGCCGGGACAGGGGTCGTTGGCTATGGCTACACCTTC. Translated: CAISAGTGVVGYGYTF.

The CDR3 protein is CAISESSVGYGYTF. CDR3 DNA: TGTGCCATCAGTGAATCTTCAGTCGGCTATGGCTACACCTTC. The chain employs TRBV10-3 and TRBJ1-2; D uncertain. The germline V gene has CDR1 ENHRY and CDR2 SYGVKD. The CDR3 length is 14 residues. Trimming left V 3 bases short and J 4 bases short, with 12 bases between.

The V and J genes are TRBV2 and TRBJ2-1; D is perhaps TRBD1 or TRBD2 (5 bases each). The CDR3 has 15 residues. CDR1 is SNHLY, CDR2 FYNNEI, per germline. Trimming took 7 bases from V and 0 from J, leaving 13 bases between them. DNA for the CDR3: TGTGCCAGCAACCCGGGACCGAGCTCCTACAATGAGCAGTTCTTC. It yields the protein CASNPGPSSYNEQFF.

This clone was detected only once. The CDR3 is CASSPRDRAFFGANVLTF. The CDR3 DNA is TGTGCCAGCAGTCCCCGGGACAGGGCCTTCTTTGGGGCCAACGTCCTGACTTTC. V usage is TRBV28 and J usage is TRBJ2-6; 9 bases are a match to TRBD1. V trimming: 5 bases; J trimming: 3 bases; junction bases outside the gene matches: 11. The CDR3 has 18 amino acids. Germline-derived CDR1 and CDR2 are MDHEN and SYDVKM.

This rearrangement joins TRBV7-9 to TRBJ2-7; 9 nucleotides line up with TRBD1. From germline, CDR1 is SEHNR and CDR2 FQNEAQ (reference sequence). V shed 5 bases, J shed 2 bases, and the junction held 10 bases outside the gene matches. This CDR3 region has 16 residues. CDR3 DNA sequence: TGTGCCAGCAGCAGAGTCGGGACAGGGTCAACCTACGAGCAGTACTTC. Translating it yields CASSRVGTGSTYEQYF.